The clone carrying this T cell receptor beta chain was picked up a small number of times. The target antigen is unknown. One entry per CDR3 protein results from TCRdb running MiXCR on the RACE reads. The sample carries approximately 400,000 distinct CDR3 sequences, approximately 5% recorded once. The CDR3 is 14 amino acids. V dropped 6 bases and J dropped 0 bases, with 9 bases sitting between them. Germline V lookup: CDR1 MNHNS, CDR2 SASEGT. The data stem from a study of human T cells and chemical hapten exposure. Study information: Predominantly women, the patients had alopecia areata, totalis or universalis.

General study points: Among TCRs, those above 1 in 1000 frequency were unaffected by DPC sensitization.

Time point meaning: patch test 1, 2 weeks after DPC sensitization. Treatment described: therapeutic diphenylcyclopropenone sensitization with weekly scalp DPC. This TCR derives from a woman aged 50 to 60 with alopecia areata. Some clones in this sample may be carry-over from other donors' samples. The chain combines TRBV6-1 with TRBJ1-5, with TRBD1 as a possible D gene (6 bases). Here the sequenced sample was whole blood, taken in connection with sensitization to the hapten diphenylcyclopropenone (DPC). CDR3 sequence reads: CASRAGDSNQPQHF. The CDR3 region has the DNA TGTGCCAGCAGGGCAGGGGATAGCAATCAGCCCCAGCATTTT.